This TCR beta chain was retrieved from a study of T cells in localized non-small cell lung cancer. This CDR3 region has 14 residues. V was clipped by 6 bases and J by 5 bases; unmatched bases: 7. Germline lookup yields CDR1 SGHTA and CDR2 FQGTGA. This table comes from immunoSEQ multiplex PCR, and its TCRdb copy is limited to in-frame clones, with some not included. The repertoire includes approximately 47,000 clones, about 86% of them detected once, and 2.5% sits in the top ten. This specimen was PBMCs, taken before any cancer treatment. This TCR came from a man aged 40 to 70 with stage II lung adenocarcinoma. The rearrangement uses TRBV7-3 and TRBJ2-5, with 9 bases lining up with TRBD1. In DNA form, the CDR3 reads TGTGCCAGCAGTCTTACAGGGGGCACGGAGACCCAGTACTTC. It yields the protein CASSLTGGTETQYF.